This T cell receptor beta chain was captured by sequencing in a study of shared clonotypes between healthy human individuals. Study-wide points: Clonotype sharing across a handful of donors was observed for roughly 5% of naive CD4 clonotypes. Larger richness was generally estimated for naive than memory subsets.

Trimming removed 1 base at V and 7 bases at J, with 16 bases between. CDR1 is MNHNS and CDR2 is SASEGT in the germline V gene. The CDR3 is 15 residues long. Concerning this clone itself: Its antigen is undetermined.

Each subset's genomic DNA was split evenly across several immunoSEQ plates. Authors' methods: ImmunoSEQ supplied junction-only sequences lacking quality scores, so filtering was different. TCRdb keeps only in-frame clones here, not all; method: immunoSEQ multiplex PCR. That table furnishes V, J and clone size, whereas the DNA furnished D and trimming. This table has about 980,000 clones, less than 85% appearing once. Sequencing input: memory CD4+ T cells sorted from blood. Subset: CD45RA-negative fraction. The sequence came from a man aged 18 to 35 in good health. This rearrangement joins TRBV6-1 to TRBJ1-2; no clear D. CDR3 amino acids: CASSEGGTLGGGYTF. CDR3 DNA: TGTGCCAGCAGTGAAGGTGGCACGCTGGGAGGTGGCTACACCTTC.